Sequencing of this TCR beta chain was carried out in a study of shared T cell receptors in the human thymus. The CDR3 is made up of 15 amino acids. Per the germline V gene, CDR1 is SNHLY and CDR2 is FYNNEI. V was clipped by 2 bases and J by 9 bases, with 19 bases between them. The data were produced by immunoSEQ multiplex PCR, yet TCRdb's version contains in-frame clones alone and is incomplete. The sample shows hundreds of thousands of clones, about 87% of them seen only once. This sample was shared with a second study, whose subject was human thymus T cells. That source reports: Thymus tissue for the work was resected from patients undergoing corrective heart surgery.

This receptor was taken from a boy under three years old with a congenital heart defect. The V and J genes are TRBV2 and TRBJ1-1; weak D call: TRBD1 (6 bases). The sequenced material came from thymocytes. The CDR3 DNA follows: TGTGCCAGCAGTGAAACAGGGCCAGGGGACGAAAAAGCTTTCTTT. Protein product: CASSETGPGDEKAFF.